This TCR beta chain is drawn from a study of human thymus T cells. Study-wide results and limits: Apparent skewing of V and J gene usage characterized both thymic and blood repertoires.

Sequenced by immunoSEQ multiplex PCR; TCRdb stores in-frame clones only, minus some. Here the sample spans approximately 46,000 clones, approximately 95% being singletons. With respect to this clone: Antigen: not known.

Healthy Finnish infants undergoing corrective surgery for congenital heart defects were used as donors. Only four of the eight donors provided a 0.5-1 mL blood sample. Genomic DNA was extracted from every available blood leukocyte. CDR1 and CDR2 from the germline V gene are SGHTA and FQGNSA. The V end lost 0 bases, the J end lost 2 bases, and 8 bases lay between the germline ends. The CDR3 consists of 15 residues. Sequencing was done on a sample of blood. The chain joins TRBV7-2 to TRBJ2-1; D not certain. The clonotype was recovered from a girl in the first two years of life with a congenital heart defect but otherwise immunologically healthy. The CDR3 sequence is CASSLAGITYNEQFF. The CDR3 nucleotides read TGTGCCAGCAGCTTAGCGGGAATTACCTACAATGAGCAGTTCTTC.